One and the same sample provided the 18 T cell receptor beta chains below, sequenced in a study of OX40 agonist ivuxolimab in advanced cancers. Profiling relied on immunoSEQ multiplex PCR, and the TCRdb table lists in-frame clones only, not all of them. The repertoire has more than 50,000 clones, 94% of them found once; the top ten carry roughly a fifth. The sample consisted of CD4+ or CD8+ T cells sorted from blood, taken in a trial of the OX40 agonist ivuxolimab. The receptors here all came from an adult with an advanced solid tumor such as melanoma, head and neck, liver or kidney cancer.

The genes are TRBV11-2 and TRBJ1-4; no clear D gene. The CDR3 covers 15 residues. Trimming stripped 0 bases from V and 2 bases from J, with 7 bases between. Per the germline V gene, CDR1 is SGHAT and CDR2 is FQNNGV. CDR3 DNA sequence: TGTGCCAGCAGCTTAGAATTCGGCACTAATGAAAAACTGTTTTTT. Amino acids: CASSLEFGTNEKLFF.

The genes are TRBV6-5 and TRBJ1-2, with TRBD1 identical over 8 bases. Looked up from germline, CDR1 is MNHEY and CDR2 is SVGAGI. The CDR3 runs to 15 residues. Germline trimming cut 4 bases from V and 3 bases from J; bases unmatched to any gene: 7. CDR3 amino acids: CASSLDRGGDYGYTF. CDR3 DNA sequence: TGTGCCAGCAGTTTAGACAGGGGAGGAGACTATGGCTACACCTTC.

The V gene is TRBV2, the J gene TRBJ1-1; perhaps TRBD1 as D (5 bases). Germline CDR1 SNHLY, CDR2 FYNNEI. Trimming removed 1 base from V and 5 bases from J, with 14 bases in between. CDR3 length: 15 residues. The CDR3 region is CASSEVFGGRTEAFF. For the CDR3, the DNA is TGTGCCAGCAGTGAAGTTTTCGGGGGGAGGACTGAAGCTTTCTTT. Using reference TRBV2 and TRBJ1-1 for the parts outside the CDR3, the full variable domain is EPEVTQTPSHQVTQMGQEVILRCVPISNHLYFYWYRQILGQKVEFLVSFYNNEISEKSEIFDDQFSVERPDGSNFTLKIRSTKLEDSAMYFCASSEVFGGRTEAFFGQGTRLTVV.

The DNA for the CDR3 is TGTGCCTGGAGCGGTGGGTACCGTGAGCAGTTCTTC. It specifies CAWSGGYREQFF. This chain links TRBV30 with TRBJ2-1; no definite D call. This CDR3 region has 12 residues. Germline-derived CDR1 and CDR2 are GTSNPN and SVGIG (reference sequence). Between the trimmed V and J ends, which lost 3 bases and 9 bases, there was a span of 12 bases.

This clone is a singleton in its sample. This chain links TRBV5-1 with TRBJ2-4; a possible D gene is TRBD2 (5 bases). The germline CDR1 and CDR2 sequences are SGHRS and YFSETQ. The CDR3 runs to 14 residues. V shed 0 bases and J shed 1 base, with 5 bases lying between them. CDR3 bases: TGCGCCAGCAGCTTGGCGGGGGCCAAAAACATTCAGTACTTC. Encoded protein: CASSLAGAKNIQYF.

The chain couples TRBV7-2 to TRBJ1-2; 7 bases fit TRBD1. The V gene's germline CDR1 is SGHTA and CDR2 FQGNSA. Trimming cost V 1 base and J 1 base; bases outside gene matches: 6. The CDR3 is 16 residues long. The CDR3 protein is CASSLEGTEINYGYTF. In DNA form, the CDR3 reads TGTGCCAGCAGCTTAGAGGGGACAGAAATTAACTATGGCTACACCTTC.

Here the CDR3 DNA reads TGTGCCATCAGTGACGAGGGGCGCGGGACCGGGGAGCTGTTTTTT. Translation: CAISDEGRGTGELFF. V gene TRBV10-3 combines with J gene TRBJ2-2; the D gene could be TRBD1 or TRBD2 (5 bases each). This CDR3 spans 15 amino acids. Trimming removed 3 bases from V and 5 bases from J, with 13 bases in between. Germline CDR1 and CDR2: ENHRY and SYGVKD.

The chain links TRBV5-4 to TRBJ2-5; 7 bases agree with TRBD1. The CDR3 covers 17 residues. In germline, CDR1 is SGHNT, CDR2 YYREEE (reference sequence). After removal of 4 bases from V and 0 bases from J, the junction contained 12 bases not matched to a gene. This CDR3 reads CASSHFGTDLYQETQYF. CDR3 bases: TGTGCCAGCAGCCACTTTGGGACAGACTTGTACCAAGAGACCCAGTACTTC.

The chain recombines TRBV21-1 with TRBJ2-1; the table gives TRBD1 as D, unverified against the DNA. TRBV21-1 is a listed pseudogene. The CDR3 has 18 amino acids. The CDR3 loop reads CASSTPIRDRQFYNEQFF. The CDR3 nucleotides are TGTGCCAGCAGCACTCCCATTAGGGACAGGCAATTCTACAATGAGCAGTTCTTC.

This chain joins TRBV5-1 and TRBJ1-4; 11 nucleotides agree with TRBD1. The CDR3 loop spans 15 amino acids. The junction had 6 bases not matched to a gene; V was cut back by 4 bases and J by 7 bases. CDR1 and CDR2 (germline): SGHRS, YFSETQ. CDR3 region: CASSPDRGRVEKLFF. The CDR3 coding sequence is TGCGCCAGCAGCCCGGACAGGGGGCGGGTTGAAAAACTGTTTTTT.

The V call is TRBV2, the J call TRBJ2-1; D assignment may be TRBD1 or TRBD2 (6 bases each). CDR1 and CDR2 (germline): SNHLY, FYNNEI. The V gene lost 7 bases and the J gene lost 9 bases, with 22 bases spanning the gap. The CDR3 loop spans 15 amino acids. The CDR3 sequence: CASKDLGGHGGEQFF. In DNA form, the CDR3 reads TGTGCCAGCAAAGACCTGGGGGGCCATGGGGGTGAGCAGTTCTTC.

The J gene is TRBJ2-3, the V gene TRBV11-3, with D tentatively TRBD2 (6 bases). Germline CDR1 is SGHNT and CDR2 is YENEEA. The V end was cut by 5 bases, the J end by 6 bases, with 15 bases between. The CDR3 loop spans 14 amino acids. The CDR3 sequence: CASSLFGGVDTQYF. CDR3 bases: TGTGCCAGCAGCCTATTCGGAGGGGTTGATACGCAGTATTTT. Filled out from reference TRBV11-3 and TRBJ2-3, the complete variable domain reads EAGVVQSPRYKIIEKKQPVAFWCNPISGHNTLYWYLQNLGQGPELLIRYENEEAVDDSQLPKDRFSAERLKGVDSTLKIQPAELGDSAVYLCASSLFGGVDTQYFGPGTRLTVL.

The chain carries TRBV28 and TRBJ2-1; either TRBD1 or TRBD2 may fit D (5 bases each). The V gene lost 5 bases and the J gene lost 3 bases, with 17 bases spanning the gap. CDR3 length equals 16 residues. CDR1 and CDR2 from the germline V gene are MDHEN and SYDVKM. The CDR3: CASSPLGQEIYNEQFF. In nucleotides, the CDR3 is TGTGCCAGCAGTCCACTAGGACAAGAGATCTACAATGAGCAGTTCTTC. The full variable domain, with the rest looked up from reference TRBV28 and TRBJ2-1, is DVKVTQSSRYLVKRTGEKVFLECVQDMDHENMFWYRQDPGLGLRLIYFSYDVKMKEKGDIPEGYSVSREKKERFSLILESASTNQTSMYLCASSPLGQEIYNEQFFGPGTRLTVL.

The chain recombines TRBV4-1 with TRBJ2-1, with 7 bases aligning to TRBD2. The CDR3 loop spans 17 amino acids. J lost 7 bases, V lost 1 base, and 13 bases had no gene match. Looked up from germline, CDR1 is MGHRA and CDR2 is YSYEKL. The CDR3 is CASSQGVRGSGKNEQFF. CDR3 DNA sequence: TGCGCCAGCAGCCAAGGGGTTCGCGGGAGTGGGAAAAATGAGCAGTTCTTC.

The chain recombines TRBV6-1 with TRBJ2-7; 8 bases align to TRBD1. With 5 bases clipped from V and 7 bases from J, the junction kept 10 bases outside the gene matches. Germline loops: CDR1 MNHNS, CDR2 SASEGT. The CDR3 totals 14 residues. This CDR3 reads CASSPGTGPREQYF. CDR3 DNA: TGTGCCAGCAGTCCCGGGACAGGTCCCCGGGAGCAGTACTTC.

The chain carries TRBV7-9 and TRBJ2-7; 10 bases agree with TRBD1. Germline V lookup: CDR1 SEHNR, CDR2 FQNEAQ (reference sequence). Unmatched junction bases numbered 6, after V lost 4 bases and J lost 0 bases. The CDR3 contains 16 residues. The CDR3 DNA sequence: TGTGCCAGCAGCTCGCGGACAGGGGGTCGCTCCTACGAGCAGTACTTC. Protein: CASSSRTGGRSYEQYF.

The chain couples TRBV25-1 to TRBJ1-1; D unresolved. Trimming took off 2 bases at V and 4 bases at J, with 14 bases between the two ends. This CDR3 has 15 amino acids. Germline CDR1 and CDR2: MGHDK and SYGVNS. CDR3 sequence: CASSELRGRSTEAFF. CDR3 DNA sequence: TGTGCCAGCAGTGAACTACGAGGTAGGAGCACTGAAGCTTTCTTT.

This CDR3 is CASSKGTSGDSYEQYF. The CDR3 DNA sequence: TGTGCCAGCAGTAAAGGGACTAGCGGAGACTCCTACGAGCAGTACTTC. The chain recombines TRBV13 with TRBJ2-7; TRBD2 aligns across 11 bases. The length of the CDR3 is 16 residues. CDR1 is PRHDT and CDR2 is FYEKMQ in the germline V gene (reference sequence). The J segment lost 0 bases and the V segment lost 6 bases, leaving 7 bases of the junction unmatched.